This TCR beta chain comes out of a study of metastatic and nonmetastatic thyroid tumors. Whole-study findings and limits: Patients with malignant thyroid tumors reportedly had significantly higher TCR beta diversity than those with benign nodules, in blood and tumor.

This CDR3 has 16 residues. The ends lost 1 base at V and 8 bases at J; junction bases unmatched: 7. The germline V gene has CDR1 MNHEY and CDR2 SMNVEV (reference sequence). No treatment of any kind had been given to any patient before thyroid surgery. In this sample, this clone is medium-sized. No antigen is known for it. In the original analysis: To classify distant metastasis in papillary thyroid cancer, a model was built from CDR3 differences across clinicopathological groups. Via MiXCR, TCRdb re-called the PCR reads. The V and J calls follow TCRdb's processing rather than the paper's. In the table there are 46,000 or so clones, about 15% of which are singletons.

Material: blood. This rearrangement joins TRBV27 to TRBJ2-1; 11 bases are shared with TRBD2. The source of this sequence is a female donor with papillary thyroid cancer or a benign thyroid nodule (not recorded which). Some clones in this sample may be carry-over from other donors' samples. The CDR3 region has the DNA TGTGCCAGCAGTTTATTACTAGCGGGAGTAGTTGATGAGCAGTTCTTC. Its translation is CASSLLLAGVVDEQFF.